These T cell receptor beta chains were read from a single sample in a study of blood T cell repertoires in COVID-19. The data were produced by immunoSEQ multiplex PCR, yet TCRdb's version contains in-frame clones alone and is incomplete. This table holds fewer than 250,000 clones, around 90% found once. Sequencing was carried out using peripheral blood. All receptors come from a man aged 25-45 years with COVID-19, enrolled during active disease. CDR3s include the opening cysteine and the closing phenylalanine or tryptophan. The order of the fields is J gene, V gene, D gene, clone size, CDR3 DNA, CDR3 protein. D genes are given only for firm matches. Some rows mark clone size as missing; the rest say once, few, many or name a class of expanded clone.

TRBJ2-3 | TRBV3-1/TRBV3-2 | - | - | TGTGCCAGCAGCCAAGCTTTCCGCACAGATACGCAGTATTTT | CASSQAFRTDTQYF
TRBJ1-1 | TRBV7-3 | - | once | TGTGCCAGCAGCCAAGGGGGGAACACTGAAGCTTTCTTT | CASSQGGNTEAFF
TRBJ1-2 | TRBV6-2/TRBV6-3 | TRBD1 | - | TGTGCCAGCAGTTCCCCGGGACAGAATAACTATGGCTACACCTTC | CASSSPGQNNYGYTF
TRBJ2-1 | TRBV9 | - | - | TGTGCCAGCAGCGGGGACTATGAGCAGTTCTTC | CASSGDYEQFF
TRBJ1-5 | TRBV7-9 | TRBD1 | - | TGTGCCAGCAGCCCCGGGACAGGGGGTAGCAATCAGCCCCAGCATTTT | CASSPGTGGSNQPQHF
TRBJ2-7 | TRBV5-1 | - | - | TGCGCCAGCAGCTTGGACAGGAGCTACGAGCAGTACTTC | CASSLDRSYEQYF
TRBJ2-7 | TRBV10-1 | TRBD2 | - | TGCGCCAGCAGGAGGGGACTAGCGGGGGCTACCTCCTACGAGCAGTACTTC | CASRRGLAGATSYEQYF
TRBJ1-6 | TRBV7-6 | - | once | TGTGCCAGCAGCTTATCCGGGAATCATTCACCCCTCCACTTT | CASSLSGNHSPLHF
TRBJ1-4 | TRBV9 | TRBD1 | - | TGTGCCAGCGCCCAGGGGGATCCAACTAATGAAAAACTGTTTTTT | CASAQGDPTNEKLFF
TRBJ1-3 | TRBV6-5 | - | - | TGTGCCAGCAGTTACATGCGGGGTTCCTCTGGAAACACCATATATTTT | CASSYMRGSSGNTIYF
TRBJ1-2 | TRBV3-1/TRBV3-2 | TRBD1 | - | TGTGCCAGCAGCGGAAGACAGGGGCCGAACTATGGCTACACCTTC | CASSGRQGPNYGYTF